These T cell receptor beta chains were read from a single sample in a study of control samples from healthy donors and cancer patients. Assay: immunoSEQ multiplex PCR; the TCRdb copy retains only in-frame clones and omits some. The repertoire holds over 90,000 clones, with 92% as singletons. Specimen: blood. All receptors derive from a woman under 30 in good health. Each CDR3 is given with its conserved first and last residue. A D gene is named only where the DNA matches it firmly. Where a row states a size, it is once, few, many or the class of an expanded clone; other rows omit it.

J | length | V | D | size | DNA | CDR3
TRBJ1-2 | 17 | TRBV4-3 | TRBD1 | . | TGCGCCAGCAGCCTCGGGACAGGGGGTCTGGGTGGCTATGGCTACACCTTC | CASSLGTGGLGGYGYTF
TRBJ1-1 | 13 | TRBV9 | . | . | TGTGCCAGCAGCAGGGTGGGGAACACTGAAGCTTTCTTT | CASSRVGNTEAFF
TRBJ2-7 | 16 | TRBV28 | TRBD1 | . | TGTGCCAGCAGTTTAGTGACAGGGGGCGTTGGATACGAGCAGTACTTC | CASSLVTGGVGYEQYF
TRBJ2-1 | 15 | TRBV24-1 | TRBD2 | . | TGTGCCACCAGCCCCGGACTAGCGGGAGGTGATGAGCAGTTCTTC | CATSPGLAGGDEQFF
TRBJ2-3 | 18 | TRBV7-8 | . | . | TGTGCCAGCAGCAACAACCTCCCGGGGATAGCTAGCACAGATACGCAGTATTTT | CASSNNLPGIASTDTQYF
TRBJ1-2 | 12 | TRBV12-3/TRBV12-4 | . | once | TGTGCCAGCAGTCGCCGGGACGGTGGCTACACCTTC | CASSRRDGGYTF
TRBJ2-7 | 14 | TRBV27 | . | . | TGTGCCAGCAGTTCCTACCGGGGCAGTTACGAGCAGTACTTC | CASSSYRGSYEQYF
TRBJ1-5 | 12 | TRBV13 | . | . | TGTGCCAGCAGCTTTAAGAATCAGCCCCAGCATTTT | CASSFKNQPQHF
TRBJ2-3 | 14 | TRBV2 | TRBD2 | once | TGTGCCAGCAGCTTGGGCGGGGGGACAGATACGCAGTATTTT | CASSLGGGTDTQYF
TRBJ1-1 | 13 | TRBV3-1/TRBV3-2 | . | few | TGTGCCAGCAGCCAAGGTTATCCGGCTGAAGCTTTCTTT | CASSQGYPAEAFF
TRBJ2-1 | 14 | TRBV19 | . | . | TGTGCCAGTAGTATAGACAGGGATCACAATGAGCAGTTCTTC | CASSIDRDHNEQFF
TRBJ2-7 | 13 | TRBV6-5 | . | . | TGTGCCAGCAGTTACTCGAACGTTGCCGAGCAGTACTTC | CASSYSNVAEQYF
TRBJ1-5 | 13 | TRBV12-5 | . | . | TGTGCTAAGAAACAGTCGGGCAATCAGCCCCAGCATTTT | CAKKQSGNQPQHF
TRBJ1-2 | 14 | TRBV19 | . | . | TGTGCCAGTAAGTCCGGCAGAACTAACTATGGCTACACCTTC | CASKSGRTNYGYTF
TRBJ2-2 | 16 | TRBV5-4 | . | . | TGTGCCAGCAGCTTGGATTTACAGGGACACACCGGGGAGCTGTTTTTT | CASSLDLQGHTGELFF
TRBJ2-3 | 14 | TRBV28 | TRBD1 | . | TGTGCCAGCAGCCGACAGGGGAAGGCAGATACGCAGTATTTT | CASSRQGKADTQYF
TRBJ2-3 | 13 | TRBV10-3 | . | . | TGTGCCATCAGTGACTCCCAGCAAGATACGCAGTATTTT | CAISDSQQDTQYF
TRBJ2-7 | 16 | TRBV5-6 | . | . | TGTGCCAGCAGCTTGGCTCCCGGGGGAATAAGTTACGAGCAGTACTTC | CASSLAPGGISYEQYF
TRBJ1-3 | 12 | TRBV2 | . | . | TGTGCCAGCAGCGGGGATGGAAACACCATATATTTT | CASSGDGNTIYF
TRBJ2-7 | 12 | TRBV18 | . | . | TGTGCCAGCTCCCTCCCAAAATACGAGCAGTACTTC | CASSLPKYEQYF
TRBJ1-1 | 16 | TRBV7-9 | TRBD1 | . | TGTGCCAGCAGCCAACGGACAGGGATAGGAAGCACTGAAGCTTTCTTT | CASSQRTGIGSTEAFF
TRBJ1-5 | 16 | TRBV28 | TRBD1 | . | TGTGCCAGCGCTTCCGGGACAGGAGGGAGGAATCAGCCCCAGCATTTT | CASASGTGGRNQPQHF
TRBJ2-5 | 13 | TRBV10-1 | . | . | TGCGCCAGCAGTGAGATGCCTCAAGAGACCCAGTACTTC | CASSEMPQETQYF
TRBJ1-4 | 15 | TRBV19 | . | . | TGTGCCAGTAGCCTGTGGCGGTCTCCTGGGGAAAAACTGTTTTTT | CASSLWRSPGEKLFF
TRBJ2-5 | 13 | TRBV11-3 | . | . | TGTGCCAGCAGCTTAGGGGGTCGCGAGACCCAGTACTTC | CASSLGGRETQYF
TRBJ1-2 | 15 | TRBV6-4 | TRBD1 | . | TGTGCCAGCAGTGACTCGAACAGGGGCGCCTATGGCTACACCTTC | CASSDSNRGAYGYTF
TRBJ2-7 | 12 | TRBV12-5 | TRBD1 | once | TGTGCTTCGGATCAGGGGGCTGGCGAGCAGTACTTC | CASDQGAGEQYF
TRBJ2-1 | 14 | TRBV30 | . | . | TGTGCCTTTAACAGGGTTCTAACATTCGATGAGCAGTTCTTC | CAFNRVLTFDEQFF
TRBJ1-6 | 16 | TRBV19 | . | . | TGTGCCAGTACGCCCGGGGGGGACCGCTATAATTCACCCCTCCACTTT | CASTPGGDRYNSPLHF
TRBJ2-5 | 12 | TRBV5-1 | . | . | TGCGCCAGCAGCTTACATTCGGAGACCCAGTACTTC | CASSLHSETQYF
TRBJ2-3 | 16 | TRBV6-2/TRBV6-3 | . | . | TGTGCCAGCAGTTACCTCGGCGGGGCCCGCACAGATACGCAGTATTTT | CASSYLGGARTDTQYF
TRBJ2-5 | 15 | TRBV19 | TRBD1 | once | TGTGCCAGTAGCGCCTCGGGACAGGGTATGGAGACCCAGTACTTC | CASSASGQGMETQYF
TRBJ1-3 | 17 | TRBV4-1 | . | . | TGCGCCAGCAGCCCGTTGAGAACAGCCGGCTCTGGAAACACCATATATTTT | CASSPLRTAGSGNTIYF
TRBJ2-2 | 16 | TRBV6-5 | TRBD2 | . | TGTGCCAGCAGTTACGGACTAGCGGGGGGAACCGGGGAGCTGTTTTTT | CASSYGLAGGTGELFF
TRBJ2-1 | 19 | TRBV14 | TRBD2 | . | TGTGCCAGCAGCCACCCAATTGGGACTAGCGGGAATATCTACAATGAGCAGTTCTTC | CASSHPIGTSGNIYNEQFF
TRBJ2-7 | 15 | TRBV3-1/TRBV3-2 | TRBD2 | . | TGTGCCAGCAGCCCTCTCACCCTAGCGGGGGGCGGGCAGTACTTC | CASSPLTLAGGGQYF
TRBJ2-3 | 14 | TRBV27 | . | . | TGTGCCAGCAGTCCCGTCAGTGGCACAGATACGCAGTATTTT | CASSPVSGTDTQYF
TRBJ2-7 | 15 | TRBV3-1/TRBV3-2 | TRBD2 | . | TGTGCCAGCAGCCTTAGCGGGAGTAAGGGCGACGAGCAGTACTTC | CASSLSGSKGDEQYF
TRBJ2-5 | 14 | TRBV19 | TRBD2 | few | TGTGCCAGTAGCCGACTAGCGGAGTTAGAGACCCAGTACTTC | CASSRLAELETQYF
TRBJ2-7 | 12 | TRBV11-3 | . | . | TGTGCCAGCAGCTCGACAGCTCACGAGCAGTACTTC | CASSSTAHEQYF